Following are 3 T cell receptor beta chains from one sample sequenced in a study of OX40 agonist ivuxolimab in advanced cancers. Some clones are missing from TCRdb's copy, which holds only in-frame ones; the method was immunoSEQ multiplex PCR. The sample has over 55,000 clones, 80% to 90% seen once. The sequences come from CD4+ or CD8+ T cells sorted from blood, collected in a trial of the OX40 agonist ivuxolimab. The source is an adult with an advanced solid tumor such as melanoma, head and neck, liver or kidney cancer.

This chain links TRBV6-1 with TRBJ2-1, with 9 bases aligning to TRBD1. This CDR3 is 15 amino acids long. CDR1 and CDR2 (germline): MNHNS, SASEGT. V was clipped by 8 bases and J by 12 bases; unmatched bases: 17. CDR3 amino acids: CASSSRDRAPLGQFF. The CDR3 nucleotides are TGTGCCAGCTCTTCCCGGGACAGGGCCCCTCTCGGGCAGTTCTTC.

Notes on this clone: The germline gene is not matched at one end of the junction; a read error may be the cause. The CDR3 region has the DNA TGTGCCAGCGGCTTGATTGGGACAGGACGGGTTGCCTACACCTTC. Encoded protein: CASGLIGTGRVAYTF. This sequence joins TRBV7-2 and TRBJ1-2; 8 nucleotides agree with TRBD1. The CDR3 has 15 amino acids. The germline V gene has CDR1 SGHTA and CDR2 FQGNSA.

The rearrangement joins TRBV5-6 to TRBJ1-5, with TRBD1 as a possible D gene (6 bases). This CDR3 comprises 15 residues. Germline loops: CDR1 SGHDT, CDR2 YYEEEE. The V end was cut by 0 bases, the J end by 5 bases, with 12 bases between. CDR3 sequence (DNA): TGTGCCAGCAGCTTGGGGGGCAGGGGCGATCAGCCCCAGCATTTT. This translates into CASSLGGRGDQPQHF.